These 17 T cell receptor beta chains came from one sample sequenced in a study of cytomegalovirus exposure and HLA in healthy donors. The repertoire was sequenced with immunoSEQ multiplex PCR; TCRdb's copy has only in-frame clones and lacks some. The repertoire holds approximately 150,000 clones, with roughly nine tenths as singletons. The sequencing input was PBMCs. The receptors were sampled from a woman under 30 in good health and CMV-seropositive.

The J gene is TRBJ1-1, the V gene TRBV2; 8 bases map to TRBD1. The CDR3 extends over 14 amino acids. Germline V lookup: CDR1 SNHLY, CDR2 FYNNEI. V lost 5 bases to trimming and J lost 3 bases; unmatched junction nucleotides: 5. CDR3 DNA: TGTGCCAGCAGTTCCAGGGGGCGGGACACTGAAGCTTTCTTT. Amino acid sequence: CASSSRGRDTEAFF.

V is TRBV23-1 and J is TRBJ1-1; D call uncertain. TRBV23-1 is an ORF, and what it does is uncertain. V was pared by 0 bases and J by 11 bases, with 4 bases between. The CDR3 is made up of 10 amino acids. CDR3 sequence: CASSQSSAFF. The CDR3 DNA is TGCGCCAGCAGTCAATCATCGGCTTTCTTT.

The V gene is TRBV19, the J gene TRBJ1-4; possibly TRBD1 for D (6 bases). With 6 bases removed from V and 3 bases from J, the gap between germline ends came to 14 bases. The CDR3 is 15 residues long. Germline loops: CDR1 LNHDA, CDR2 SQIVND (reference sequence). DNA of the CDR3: TGTGCCAGTAGCCTGAAACAGGGTCCTAATGAAAAACTGTTTTTT. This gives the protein CASSLKQGPNEKLFF. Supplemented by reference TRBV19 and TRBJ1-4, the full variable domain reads DGGITQSPKYLFRKEGQNVTLSCEQNLNHDAMYWYRQDPGQGLRLIYYSQIVNDFQKGDIAEGYSVSREKKESFPLTVTSAQKNPTAFYLCASSLKQGPNEKLFFGSGTQLSVL.

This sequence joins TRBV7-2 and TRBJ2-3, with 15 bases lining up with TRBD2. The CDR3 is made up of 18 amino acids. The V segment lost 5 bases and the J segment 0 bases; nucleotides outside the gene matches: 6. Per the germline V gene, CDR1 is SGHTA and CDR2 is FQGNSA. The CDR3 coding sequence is TGTGCCAGCAGCCGGGGACTAGCGGGAGGTTCTAGCACAGATACGCAGTATTTT. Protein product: CASSRGLAGGSSTDTQYF. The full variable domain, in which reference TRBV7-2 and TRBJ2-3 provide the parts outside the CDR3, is GAGVSQSPSNKVTEKGKDVELRCDPISGHTALYWYRQSLGQGLEFLIYFQGNSAPDKSGLPSDRFSAERTGGSVSTLTIQRTQQEDSAVYLCASSRGLAGGSSTDTQYFGPGTRLTVL.

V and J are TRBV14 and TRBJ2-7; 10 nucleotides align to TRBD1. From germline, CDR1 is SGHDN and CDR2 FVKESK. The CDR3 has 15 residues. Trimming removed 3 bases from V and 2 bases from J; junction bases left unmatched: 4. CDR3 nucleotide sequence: TGTGCCAGCAGCCAGATGGACAGGGGGGCCTACGAGCAGTACTTC. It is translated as CASSQMDRGAYEQYF. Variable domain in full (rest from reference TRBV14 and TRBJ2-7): EAGVTQFPSHSVIEKGQTVTLRCDPISGHDNLYWYRRVMGKEIKFLLHFVKESKQDESGMPNNRFLAERTGGTYSTLKVQPAELEDSGVYFCASSQMDRGAYEQYFGPGTRLTVT.

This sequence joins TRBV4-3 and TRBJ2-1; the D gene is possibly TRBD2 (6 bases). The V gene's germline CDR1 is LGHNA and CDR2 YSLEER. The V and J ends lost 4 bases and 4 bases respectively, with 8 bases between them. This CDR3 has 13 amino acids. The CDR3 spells CASSLLAYNEQFF. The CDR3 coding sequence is TGCGCCAGCAGCCTGCTAGCGTACAATGAGCAGTTCTTC.

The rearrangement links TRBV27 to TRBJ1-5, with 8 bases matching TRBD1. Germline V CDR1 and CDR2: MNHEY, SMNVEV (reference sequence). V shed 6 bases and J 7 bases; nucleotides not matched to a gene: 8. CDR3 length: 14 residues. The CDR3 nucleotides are TGTGCCAGCAGCCCCGACAGGGGAGGCCAGCCCCAGCATTTT. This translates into CASSPDRGGQPQHF.

Here the CDR3 DNA reads TGTGCCAGCAGTTCACCCCAAGCCTCGGCGGGGAATCAGCCCCAGCATTTT. Its protein is CASSSPQASAGNQPQHF. The V gene is TRBV28, the J gene TRBJ1-5; D is unclear. The CDR3 spans 17 residues. Germline V gene data show CDR1 as MDHEN and CDR2 as SYDVKM. Trimming took 4 bases from V and 4 from J, leaving 20 bases between them.

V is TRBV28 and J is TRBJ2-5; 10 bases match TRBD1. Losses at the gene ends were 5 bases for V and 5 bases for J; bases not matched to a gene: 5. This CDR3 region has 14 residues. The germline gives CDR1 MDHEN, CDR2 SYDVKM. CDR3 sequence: CASSQTGGLETQYF. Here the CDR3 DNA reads TGTGCCAGCAGTCAGACAGGGGGCTTGGAGACCCAGTACTTC.

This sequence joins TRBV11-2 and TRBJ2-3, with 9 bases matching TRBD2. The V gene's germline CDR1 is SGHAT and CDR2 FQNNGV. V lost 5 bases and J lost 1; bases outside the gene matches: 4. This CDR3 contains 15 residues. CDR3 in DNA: TGTGCCAGCAGCGTCATAGCGGGAGGCACAGATACGCAGTATTTT. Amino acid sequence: CASSVIAGGTDTQYF.

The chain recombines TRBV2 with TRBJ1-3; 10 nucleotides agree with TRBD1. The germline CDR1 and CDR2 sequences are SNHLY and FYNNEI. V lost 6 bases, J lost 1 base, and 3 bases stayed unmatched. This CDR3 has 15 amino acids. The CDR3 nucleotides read TGTGCCAGCAGGGGACAGGGGCATTCTGGAAACACCATATATTTT. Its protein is CASRGQGHSGNTIYF.

In DNA form, the CDR3 reads TGTGCCAGCTCACCACAGGGGGGGTATGCAGATACGCAGTATTTT. This gives the protein CASSPQGGYADTQYF. This sequence joins TRBV18 and TRBJ2-3; a possible D gene is TRBD2 (7 bases). This CDR3 region has 15 residues. CDR1 is KGHSH and CDR2 is LQKENI in the germline V gene. Trimming stripped 1 base from V and 4 bases from J, with 12 bases between.

CDR3 protein: CASSSGQRYGYTF. The CDR3 nucleotides are TGTGCCAGCAGCTCGGGACAGCGGTATGGCTACACCTTC. The chain is built from TRBV5-4 and TRBJ1-2; 7 bases line up with TRBD1. Germline V gene lookup returns CDR1 SGHNT and CDR2 YYREEE (reference sequence). The V gene end was trimmed by 3 bases and the J gene end by 5 bases; junction bases not matched to a gene: 4. The CDR3 sequence is 13 residues long.

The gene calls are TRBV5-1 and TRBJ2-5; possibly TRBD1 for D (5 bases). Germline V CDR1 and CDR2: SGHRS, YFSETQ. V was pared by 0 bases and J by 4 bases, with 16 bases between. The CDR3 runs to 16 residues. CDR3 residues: CASSLAPTDLGETQYF. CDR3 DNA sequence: TGCGCCAGCAGCTTGGCCCCGACAGACCTGGGAGAGACCCAGTACTTC.

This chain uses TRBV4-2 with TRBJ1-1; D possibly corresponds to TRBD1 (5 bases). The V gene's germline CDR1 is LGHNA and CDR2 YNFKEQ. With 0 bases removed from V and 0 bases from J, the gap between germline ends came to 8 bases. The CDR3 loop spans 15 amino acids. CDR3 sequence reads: CASSQDDRMNTEAFF. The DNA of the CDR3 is TGTGCCAGCAGCCAAGATGACAGAATGAACACTGAAGCTTTCTTT.

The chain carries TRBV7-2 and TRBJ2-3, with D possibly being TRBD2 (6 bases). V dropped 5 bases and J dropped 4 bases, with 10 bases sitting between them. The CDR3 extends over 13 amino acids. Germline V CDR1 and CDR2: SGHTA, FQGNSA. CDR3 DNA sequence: TGTGCCAGCAGCGGAGGAGGGTCAGATACGCAGTATTTT. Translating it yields CASSGGGSDTQYF. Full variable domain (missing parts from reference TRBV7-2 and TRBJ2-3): GAGVSQSPSNKVTEKGKDVELRCDPISGHTALYWYRQSLGQGLEFLIYFQGNSAPDKSGLPSDRFSAERTGGSVSTLTIQRTQQEDSAVYLCASSGGGSDTQYFGPGTRLTVL.

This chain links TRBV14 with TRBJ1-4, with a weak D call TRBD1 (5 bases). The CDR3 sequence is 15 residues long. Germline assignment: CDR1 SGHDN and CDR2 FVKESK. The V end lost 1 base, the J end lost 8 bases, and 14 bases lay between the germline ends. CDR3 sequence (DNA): TGTGCCAGCAGCCAAGTTACAGGCGGGGCGGAAAAACTGTTTTTT. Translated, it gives CASSQVTGGAEKLFF.